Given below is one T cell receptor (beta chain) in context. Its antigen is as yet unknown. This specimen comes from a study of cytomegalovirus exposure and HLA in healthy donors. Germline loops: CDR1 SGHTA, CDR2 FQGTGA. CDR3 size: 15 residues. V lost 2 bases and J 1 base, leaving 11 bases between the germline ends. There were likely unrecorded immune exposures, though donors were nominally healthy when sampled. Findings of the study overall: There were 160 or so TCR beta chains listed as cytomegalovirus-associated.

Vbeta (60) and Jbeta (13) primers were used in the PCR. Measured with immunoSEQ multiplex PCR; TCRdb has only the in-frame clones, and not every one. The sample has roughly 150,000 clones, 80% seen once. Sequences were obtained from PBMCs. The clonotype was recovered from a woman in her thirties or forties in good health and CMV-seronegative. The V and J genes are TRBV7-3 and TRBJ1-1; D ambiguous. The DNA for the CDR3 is TGTGCCAGCAGCTTATCGCCGACAACGAACACTGAAGCTTTCTTT. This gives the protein CASSLSPTTNTEAFF.